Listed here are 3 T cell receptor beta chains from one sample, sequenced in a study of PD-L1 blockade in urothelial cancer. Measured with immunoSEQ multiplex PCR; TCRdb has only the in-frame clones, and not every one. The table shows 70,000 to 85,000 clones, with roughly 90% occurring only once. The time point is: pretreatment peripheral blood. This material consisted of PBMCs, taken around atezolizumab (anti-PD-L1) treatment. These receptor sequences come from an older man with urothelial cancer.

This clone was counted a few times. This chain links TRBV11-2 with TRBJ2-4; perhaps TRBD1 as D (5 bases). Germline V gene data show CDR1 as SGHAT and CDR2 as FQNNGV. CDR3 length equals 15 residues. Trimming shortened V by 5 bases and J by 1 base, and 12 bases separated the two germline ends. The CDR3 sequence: CASSLTGAAKNIQYF. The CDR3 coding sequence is TGTGCCAGCAGCCTCACAGGTGCGGCCAAAAACATTCAGTACTTC.

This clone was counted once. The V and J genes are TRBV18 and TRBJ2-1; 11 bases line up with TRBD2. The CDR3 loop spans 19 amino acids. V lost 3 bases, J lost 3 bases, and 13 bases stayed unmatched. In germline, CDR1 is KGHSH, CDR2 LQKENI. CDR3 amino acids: CASSPLPSGTSGNYNEQFF. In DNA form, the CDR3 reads TGTGCCAGCTCACCTTTACCCTCCGGGACTAGCGGCAACTACAATGAGCAGTTCTTC.

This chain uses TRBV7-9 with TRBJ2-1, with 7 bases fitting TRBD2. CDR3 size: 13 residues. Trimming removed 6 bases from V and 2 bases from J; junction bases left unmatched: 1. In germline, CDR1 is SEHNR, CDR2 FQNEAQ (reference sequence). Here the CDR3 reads CASRSGTYNEQFF. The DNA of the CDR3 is TGTGCCAGCAGAAGCGGGACCTACAATGAGCAGTTCTTC.